This note documents a single TCR beta chain sequence. Its target is not known. Repertoires were generated with immunoSEQ multiplex PCR, while TCRdb's copy carries only in-frame clones and drops some. The sample has 70,000 or so clones; over 75% are singletons. This specimen comes from a study of T cell responses to AZD1222 COVID-19 vaccine. Study-level information: The analysis combined second doses at about 4 or about 12 weeks. Overall study results and limits: Receipt of two AZD1222 doses was followed by a rise in Spike-specific TCR breadth and depth.

Trimming stripped 2 bases from V and 2 bases from J, with 15 bases between. CDR3 length: 15 amino acids. Germline assignment: CDR1 GTSNPN and CDR2 SVGIG (reference sequence). Sequencing was performed on peripheral blood, taken on day 0 of AZD1222 vaccination. The origin of this receptor is an adult in good health. The rearrangement links TRBV30 to TRBJ1-1; no clear D. CDR3 nucleotides: TGTGCCTGGAGTCCACCGTGGACCTCTAACACTGAAGCTTTCTTT. This codes for CAWSPPWTSNTEAFF.